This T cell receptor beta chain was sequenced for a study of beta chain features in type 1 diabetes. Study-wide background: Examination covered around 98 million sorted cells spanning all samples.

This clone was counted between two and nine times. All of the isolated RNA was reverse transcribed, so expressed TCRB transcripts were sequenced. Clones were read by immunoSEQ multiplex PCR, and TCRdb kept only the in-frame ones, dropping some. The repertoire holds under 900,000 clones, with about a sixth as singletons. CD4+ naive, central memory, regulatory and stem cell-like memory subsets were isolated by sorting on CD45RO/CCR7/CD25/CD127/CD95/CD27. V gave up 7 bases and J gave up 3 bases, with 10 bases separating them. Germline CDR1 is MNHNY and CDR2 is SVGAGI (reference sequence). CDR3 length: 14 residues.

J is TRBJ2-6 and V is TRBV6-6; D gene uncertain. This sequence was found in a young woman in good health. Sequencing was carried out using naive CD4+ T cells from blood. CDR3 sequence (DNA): TGTGCCAGCACTGTGGGCGGTGGGGCCAACGTCCTGACTTTC. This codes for CASTVGGGANVLTF.